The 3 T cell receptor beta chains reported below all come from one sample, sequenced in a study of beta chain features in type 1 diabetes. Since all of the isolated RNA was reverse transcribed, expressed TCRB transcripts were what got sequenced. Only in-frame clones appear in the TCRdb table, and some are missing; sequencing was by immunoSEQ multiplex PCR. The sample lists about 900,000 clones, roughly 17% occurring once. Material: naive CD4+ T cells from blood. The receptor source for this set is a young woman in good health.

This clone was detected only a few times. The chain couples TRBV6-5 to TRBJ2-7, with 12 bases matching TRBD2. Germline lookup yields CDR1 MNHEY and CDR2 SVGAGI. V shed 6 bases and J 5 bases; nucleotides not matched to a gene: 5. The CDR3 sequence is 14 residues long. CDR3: CASSLAGGPHEQYF. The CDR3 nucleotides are TGTGCCAGCAGCCTAGCGGGAGGGCCGCACGAGCAGTACTTC.

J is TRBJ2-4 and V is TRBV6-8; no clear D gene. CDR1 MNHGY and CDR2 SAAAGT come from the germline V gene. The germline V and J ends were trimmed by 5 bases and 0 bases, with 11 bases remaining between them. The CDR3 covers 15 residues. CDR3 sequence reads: CASSRRSLAKNIQYF. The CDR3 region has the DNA TGTGCCAGCAGTCGAAGATCCCTAGCCAAAAACATTCAGTACTTC.

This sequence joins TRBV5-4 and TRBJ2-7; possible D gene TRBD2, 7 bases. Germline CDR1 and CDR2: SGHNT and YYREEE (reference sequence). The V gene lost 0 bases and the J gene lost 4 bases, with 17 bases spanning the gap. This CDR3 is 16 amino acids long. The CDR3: CASSLGGASGSYEQYF. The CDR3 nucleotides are TGTGCCAGCAGCTTGGGGGGGGCTAGCGGTTCGTACGAGCAGTACTTC.